The rows below give T cell receptor beta chains drawn from one sample of a study of T cells in localized non-small cell lung cancer. Libraries were prepared by immunoSEQ multiplex PCR; TCRdb keeps only in-frame clonotypes and omits some of them. The table includes roughly 40,000 clones, approximately 81% detected once. The input for sequencing was peripheral blood mononuclear cells, taken before any cancer treatment. The source of these receptors is a male donor at least 60 years old with stage II lung adenocarcinoma. Each CDR3 is given without its conserved first and last residue. Fields, in order: J gene, V gene, CDR3 protein.

TRBJ2-1 TRBV5-1 ASSSPPFGGDSYNEQF
TRBJ1-1 TRBV7-2 ASSLYTTEAF
TRBJ1-5 TRBV5-5 ASSLQGDNQPQH
TRBJ2-7 TRBV9 ASSVGASGTYEQY
TRBJ1-1 TRBV27 ASSARAGRTEAF
TRBJ2-5 TRBV19 ASSLRGSETQY
TRBJ1-2 TRBV27 ASSLSAGVNGYT
TRBJ2-5 TRBV27 ASSLTGRETQY
TRBJ1-2 TRBV7-9 ASSLARQANYGYT
TRBJ2-1 TRBV9 ASSPLPGLYNEQF
TRBJ2-1 TRBV7-6 ASSLEPILSNEQF
TRBJ1-1 TRBV12-5 ASGLIRKTEAF
TRBJ1-1 TRBV5-5 ASSRDFSNTEAF
TRBJ1-2 TRBV29-1 SVVGQGAWGYT
TRBJ1-5 TRBV4-2 ASSGGVNEPQH
TRBJ1-1 TRBV19 ASSRQGWTEAF
TRBJ1-1 TRBV27 ASSLRPGGDNTEAF
TRBJ2-7 TRBV19 ASRKLGQGSSYEQY
TRBJ2-7 TRBV7-8 ASSQGLDYEQY
TRBJ1-2 TRBV7-2 ASSLRTGYGYT
TRBJ1-1 TRBV5-1 ASSYNSNTEAF